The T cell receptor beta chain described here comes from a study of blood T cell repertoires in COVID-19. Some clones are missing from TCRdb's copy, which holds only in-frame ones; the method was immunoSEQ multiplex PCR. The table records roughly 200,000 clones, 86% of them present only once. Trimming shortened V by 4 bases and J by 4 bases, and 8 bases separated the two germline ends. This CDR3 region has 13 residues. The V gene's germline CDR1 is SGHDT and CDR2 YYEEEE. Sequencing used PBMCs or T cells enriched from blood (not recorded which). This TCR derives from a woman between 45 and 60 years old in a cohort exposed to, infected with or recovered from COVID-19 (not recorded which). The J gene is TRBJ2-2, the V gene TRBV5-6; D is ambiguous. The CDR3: CASSRSGTGELFF. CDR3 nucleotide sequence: TGTGCCAGCAGCAGGTCGGGCACCGGGGAGCTGTTTTTT.